Following are 22 T cell receptor beta chains from one sample sequenced in a study of OX40 agonist ivuxolimab in advanced cancers. This table comes from immunoSEQ multiplex PCR, and its TCRdb copy is limited to in-frame clones, with some not included. The sample holds about 27,000 clones, approximately 79% seen once. Sequenced here: CD4+ or CD8+ T cells sorted from blood, sampled in a trial of the OX40 agonist ivuxolimab. All receptors derive from an adult with an advanced solid tumor such as melanoma, head and neck, liver or kidney cancer.

The DNA for the CDR3 is TGTGCCAGCACACACGTGGCTCCGAACACTGAAGCTTTCTTT. It codes for CASTHVAPNTEAFF. The chain employs TRBV6-1 and TRBJ1-1; D gene uncertain. The CDR3 loop spans 14 amino acids. From germline, CDR1 is MNHNS and CDR2 SASEGT. Trimming cost V 7 bases and J 1 base, with 13 bases left between them.

This chain links TRBV5-1 with TRBJ2-1; D remains unclear. This CDR3 spans 14 amino acids. Germline CDR1 and CDR2: SGHRS and YFSETQ. V was pared by 4 bases and J by 5 bases, with 13 bases between. CDR3 bases: TGCGCCAGCAGCCCGCTACCAGAAGACAATGAGCAGTTCTTC. Protein sequence: CASSPLPEDNEQFF.

The chain joins TRBV19 to TRBJ2-7, with D maybe TRBD1 (5 bases). The V gene lost 0 bases and the J gene lost 1 base, with 10 bases spanning the gap. Germline V lookup: CDR1 LNHDA, CDR2 SQIVND (reference sequence). This CDR3 has 15 residues. The CDR3 DNA follows: TGTGCCAGTAGTATAGAGTTAGCAGGGTCCTACGAGCAGTACTTC. Translated, it gives CASSIELAGSYEQYF.

This rearrangement joins TRBV7-9 to TRBJ2-7; the D gene is possibly TRBD1 (6 bases). Germline CDR1 SEHNR, CDR2 FQNEAQ (reference sequence). The CDR3 is 14 residues long. The V gene lost 1 base and the J gene lost 3 bases, with 10 bases spanning the gap. CDR3 sequence (DNA): TGTGCCAGCAGCTTAGAAGGACAGCGCTACGAGCAGTACTTC. This encodes CASSLEGQRYEQYF.

The chain employs TRBV7-3 and TRBJ1-1, with D unclear. The V end was cut by 5 bases, the J end by 2 bases, with 12 bases between. Germline loops: CDR1 SGHTA, CDR2 FQGTGA. CDR3 length: 14 residues. Written as DNA, the CDR3 is TGTGCCAGCAGCATCCCGGGCCAAAACACTGAAGCTTTCTTT. It yields the protein CASSIPGQNTEAFF.

The gene calls are TRBV30 and TRBJ2-7; D is possibly TRBD1 (5 bases). The germline CDR1 and CDR2 sequences are GTSNPN and SVGIG (reference sequence). The CDR3 extends over 13 amino acids. With 3 bases removed from V and 3 bases from J, the gap between germline ends came to 12 bases. The CDR3 DNA is TGTGCCTGGAGCCCAGACAGTTACTACGAGCAGTACTTC. It is translated as CAWSPDSYYEQYF.

The rearrangement uses TRBV10-3 and TRBJ1-1; 9 positions agree with TRBD1. Trimming removed 0 bases from V and 1 base from J; junction bases left unmatched: 9. Germline CDR1 and CDR2: ENHRY and SYGVKD. CDR3 length: 18 amino acids. The CDR3: CAISESVATGGRNTEAFF. Written as DNA, the CDR3 is TGTGCCATCAGTGAGTCGGTAGCTACAGGGGGCCGGAACACTGAAGCTTTCTTT.

The V call is TRBV9, the J call TRBJ2-1; D is undetermined. CDR3 length: 14 residues. V was cut by 7 bases and J by 0 bases, with 11 bases left in between. Germline CDR1 and CDR2: SGDLS and YYNGEE. As DNA, the CDR3 is TGTGCCAGCCAAATGGGTAGCTCCTACAATGAGCAGTTCTTC. This sequence encodes CASQMGSSYNEQFF. Drawing the rest from reference TRBV9 and TRBJ2-1, the complete variable domain is DSGVTQTPKHLITATGQRVTLRCSPRSGDLSVYWYQQSLDQGLQFLIQYYNGEERAKGNILERFSAQQFPDLHSELNLSSLELGDSALYFCASQMGSSYNEQFFGPGTRLTVL.

The chain has TRBV7-9 and TRBJ1-3; TRBD1 matches at 7 bases. Germline V gene data show CDR1 as SEHNR and CDR2 as FQNEAQ (reference sequence). The CDR3 sequence is 16 residues long. V gave up 3 bases and J gave up 4 bases; unmatched junction bases: 9. DNA for the CDR3: TGTGCCAGCAGCTTCTTTCTCCGGACAGGCGGAAACACCATATATTTT. Translated: CASSFFLRTGGNTIYF.

This clone was observed at least ten times. The chain recombines TRBV4-1 with TRBJ1-1; D is unresolved. V gave up 0 bases and J gave up 4 bases, with 12 bases separating them. CDR1 and CDR2 (germline): MGHRA, YSYEKL. The CDR3 spans 15 residues. CDR3 sequence (DNA): TGCGCCAGCAGCCAAGAGCTGGGAGGGAGCACTGAAGCTTTCTTT. Amino acids: CASSQELGGSTEAFF.

This clone was picked up a small number of times. This chain uses TRBV10-3 with TRBJ2-6; no clear D. The germline V gene has CDR1 ENHRY and CDR2 SYGVKD. The germline V and J ends were trimmed by 3 bases and 0 bases, with 9 bases remaining between them. The CDR3 is 16 residues long. The CDR3 DNA reads as TGTGCCATCAGTGACCCACTTACCTCTGGGGCCAACGTCCTGACTTTC. Protein sequence: CAISDPLTSGANVLTF.

The CDR3 spells CASRVGDSYEQYF. The CDR3 nucleotides read TGCGCCAGCAGGGTCGGTGACTCCTACGAGCAGTACTTC. The rearrangement links TRBV5-1 to TRBJ2-7; no clear D gene. The ends were cut back, 5 bases at V and 0 bases at J, with 9 bases in the middle. CDR3 size: 13 residues. Germline loops: CDR1 SGHRS, CDR2 YFSETQ.

This chain connects TRBV6-1 to TRBJ1-1, with D unclear. CDR1 and CDR2 (germline): MNHNS, SASEGT. The V gene lost 6 bases and the J gene lost 2 bases, with 4 bases spanning the gap. The CDR3 contains 11 residues. The CDR3 sequence: CASSHNTEAFF. The CDR3 nucleotides read TGTGCCAGCAGCCACAACACTGAAGCTTTCTTT.

In its sample, this clone ranks as medium-sized (0.01 to 0.1%). The J gene is TRBJ1-2, the V gene TRBV2, with a tentative D call TRBD1 (5 bases). CDR3 length: 12 amino acids. The germline V gene encodes CDR1 SNHLY and CDR2 FYNNEI. Trimming cost V 7 bases and J 3 bases, with 9 bases left between them. The CDR3 here is CASIRDDYGYTF. The CDR3 bases are TGTGCCAGCATCAGGGACGACTATGGCTACACCTTC. The variable domain in full, completed from reference TRBV2 and TRBJ1-2, reads EPEVTQTPSHQVTQMGQEVILRCVPISNHLYFYWYRQILGQKVEFLVSFYNNEISEKSEIFDDQFSVERPDGSNFTLKIRSTKLEDSAMYFCASIRDDYGYTFGSGTRLTVV.

This clone was recorded only once. The genes are TRBV7-2 and TRBJ2-5, with D possibly matching TRBD1 (6 bases). Trimming cost V 0 bases and J 3 bases, with 8 bases left between them. Per germline, CDR1 SGHTA and CDR2 FQGNSA. The CDR3 contains 14 residues. Here the CDR3 DNA reads TGTGCCAGCAGCTTAGCGGGGGCAGAAGAGACCCAGTACTTC. Translating gives CASSLAGAEETQYF. Combining the CDR3 with reference TRBV7-2 and TRBJ2-5 gives the whole variable domain GAGVSQSPSNKVTEKGKDVELRCDPISGHTALYWYRQSLGQGLEFLIYFQGNSAPDKSGLPSDRFSAERTGGSVSTLTIQRTQQEDSAVYLCASSLAGAEETQYFGPGTRLLVL.

The chain couples TRBV7-6 to TRBJ2-1; no firm D call. Trimming removed 5 bases at V and 7 bases at J, with 15 bases between. CDR3 length: 14 amino acids. Germline V CDR1 and CDR2: SGHVS, FNYEAQ. CDR3 loop: CASSKNSFWNEQFF. CDR3 bases: TGTGCCAGCAGCAAAAACAGCTTTTGGAATGAGCAGTTCTTC.

This chain uses TRBV2 with TRBJ2-2; 10 nucleotides agree with TRBD1. This CDR3 is 16 amino acids long. J gave up 1 base and V 6 bases, and 5 bases lay outside the gene matches. Germline-derived CDR1 and CDR2 are SNHLY and FYNNEI. For the CDR3, the DNA is TGTGCCAGCAGAGACAGGGGGCATTTGAACACCGGGGAGCTGTTTTTT. Translation gives CASRDRGHLNTGELFF.

The rearrangement links TRBV6-5 to TRBJ1-2; TRBD1 agrees at 8 bases. With 2 bases clipped from V and 7 bases from J, the junction kept 9 bases outside the gene matches. Germline-derived CDR1 and CDR2 are MNHEY and SVGAGI. The CDR3 covers 15 residues. CDR3 region: CASSYRAGGASGYTF. CDR3 DNA: TGTGCCAGCAGTTACCGGGCAGGGGGCGCATCTGGCTACACCTTC.

This chain connects TRBV11-1 to TRBJ2-7; D is undetermined. CDR3 size: 13 residues. Looked up from germline, CDR1 is SGHAT and CDR2 is FQDESV (reference sequence). The V end lost 8 bases, the J end lost 2 bases, and 13 bases lay between the germline ends. CDR3 nucleotides: TGTGCCAGCTCTTTACGGTCAACCTACGAGCAGTACTTC. It specifies CASSLRSTYEQYF.

Only a few counts were recorded for this clone. This sequence joins TRBV29-1 and TRBJ2-1; D is perhaps TRBD1 (5 bases). V lost 3 bases to trimming and J lost 3 bases, with 9 bases between them. Germline V gives CDR1 SQVTM, CDR2 ANQGSEA. The CDR3 is 13 amino acids. DNA of the CDR3: TGCAGCGTTGACAGGGCCCTCTACAATGAGCAGTTCTTC. This gives the protein CSVDRALYNEQFF.

This chain uses TRBV5-1 with TRBJ2-1; 10 bases fit TRBD2. V lost 8 bases, J lost 7 bases, and 6 bases stayed unmatched. Germline lookup yields CDR1 SGHRS and CDR2 YFSETQ. CDR3 length equals 13 residues. CDR3 loop: CASTGTSVNEQFF. The DNA for the CDR3 is TGCGCCAGTACCGGGACTAGCGTGAATGAGCAGTTCTTC.

This rearrangement joins TRBV23-1 to TRBJ2-1; 9 bases are a match to TRBD2. TRBV23-1 is an ORF; its function is uncertain. Trimming at V came to 0 bases and at J to 2 bases, leaving 8 bases not matched to a gene. The CDR3 covers 18 residues. The CDR3, as DNA: TGCGCCAGCAGTCAATCCCATCTGACTAGCGGACCCTACAATGAGCAGTTCTTC. Its protein product is CASSQSHLTSGPYNEQFF.